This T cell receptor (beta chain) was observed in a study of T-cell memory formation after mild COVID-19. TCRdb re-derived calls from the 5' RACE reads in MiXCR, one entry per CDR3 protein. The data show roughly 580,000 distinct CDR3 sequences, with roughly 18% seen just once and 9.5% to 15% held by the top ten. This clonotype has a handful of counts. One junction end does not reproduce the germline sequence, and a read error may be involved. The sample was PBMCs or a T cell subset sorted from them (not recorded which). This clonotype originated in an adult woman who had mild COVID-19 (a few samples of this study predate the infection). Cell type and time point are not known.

The CDR3 nucleotides are TGTGCCAGCAGTCACGGGTCCACCAGGGTCTTC. This sequence encodes CASSHGSTRVF. The gene calls are TRBV6-2 or TRBV6-3 and TRBJ2-1; D possibly corresponds to TRBD1 (5 bases). From germline, CDR1 is MNHEY and CDR2 SVGEGT. CDR3 length: 11 residues.